Listed here are 20 T cell receptor beta chains from one sample, sequenced in a study of cytomegalovirus exposure and HLA in healthy donors. Amplification used 60 Vbeta primers and 13 Jbeta primers. This table comes from immunoSEQ multiplex PCR, and its TCRdb copy is limited to in-frame clones, with some not included. The repertoire holds around 130,000 clones, with roughly 78% as singletons. Input material: PBMCs. The receptors shown here come from a man aged 30 to 45 in good health and CMV-seronegative.

This rearrangement joins TRBV7-9 to TRBJ2-3; D remains ambiguous. The CDR3 contains 16 residues. Germline V gives CDR1 SEHNR, CDR2 FQNEAQ (reference sequence). The V gene lost 1 base and the J gene lost 0 bases, with 11 bases spanning the gap. The CDR3: CASSLDPGASTDTQYF. The CDR3 region has the DNA TGTGCCAGCAGCTTAGATCCGGGTGCTAGCACAGATACGCAGTATTTT.

The CDR3 region has the DNA TGTGCCAGCAGCTATCCGGGACAGGGGTCTGGTGAAGCTTTCTTT. It encodes CASSYPGQGSGEAFF. J is TRBJ1-1 and V is TRBV5-4, with 10 positions matching TRBD1. Per germline, CDR1 SGHNT and CDR2 YYREEE (reference sequence). Trimming took 3 bases from V and 7 from J; bases not matched to a gene: 9. The CDR3 runs 15 residues.

There are a few counts of this clone. The chain links TRBV7-2 to TRBJ2-1; TRBD2 matches at 12 bases. This CDR3 is built from 15 residues. The V and J ends lost 3 bases and 5 bases, in that order; junction bases with no gene match: 2. Germline V lookup: CDR1 SGHTA, CDR2 FQGNSA. As DNA, the CDR3 is TGTGCCAGCAGCTTGACTAGCGGGGGCCACAATGAGCAGTTCTTC. Residues: CASSLTSGGHNEQFF.

The chain joins TRBV11-2 to TRBJ1-5; possibly TRBD1 for D (5 bases). CDR3 size: 17 residues. Germline CDR1 is SGHAT and CDR2 is FQNNGV. Trimming removed 0 bases at V and 0 bases at J, with 12 bases between. The CDR3 is CASSLDGGGDSNQPQHF. The CDR3, as DNA: TGTGCCAGCAGCTTAGATGGCGGAGGGGATAGCAATCAGCCCCAGCATTTT. Combining the CDR3 with reference TRBV11-2 and TRBJ1-5 gives the whole variable domain EAGVAQSPRYKIIEKRQSVAFWCNPISGHATLYWYQQILGQGPKLLIQFQNNGVVDDSQLPKDRFSAERLKGVDSTLKIQPAKLEDSAVYLCASSLDGGGDSNQPQHFGDGTRLSIL.

The V and J genes are TRBV9 and TRBJ2-3; 8 bases match TRBD2. This CDR3 is 15 amino acids long. Germline lookup yields CDR1 SGDLS and CDR2 YYNGEE. V was pared by 2 bases and J by 5 bases, with 7 bases of the junction left unmatched. The CDR3 DNA sequence: TGTGCCAGCAGCGTCCAGCGGGAGCGTCAAGATACGCAGTATTTT. Protein product: CASSVQRERQDTQYF.

V usage is TRBV23-1 and J usage is TRBJ2-6; weak D call: TRBD1 (6 bases). TRBV23-1 is classed as an ORF, of uncertain function. The CDR3 has 19 residues. The germline V and J ends were trimmed by 3 bases and 0 bases, with 18 bases remaining between them. The CDR3 protein is CASSQCSPGHLSGANVLTF. DNA of the CDR3: TGCGCCAGCAGTCAGTGCTCACCGGGACACCTCTCTGGGGCCAACGTCCTGACTTTC.

The chain has TRBV25-1 and TRBJ1-1; D is unresolved. The length of the CDR3 is 13 residues. Germline V gene data show CDR1 as MGHDK and CDR2 as SYGVNS. Trimming removed 3 bases at V and 10 bases at J, with 15 bases between. The CDR3 sequence is CASSEEFGSSAFF. The CDR3, as DNA: TGTGCCAGCAGTGAGGAGTTCGGATCTTCAGCTTTCTTT. The full variable domain, with the rest looked up from reference TRBV25-1 and TRBJ1-1, is EADIYQTPRYLVIGTGKKITLECSQTMGHDKMYWYQQDPGMELHLIHYSYGVNSTEKGDLSSESTVSRIRTEHFPLTLESARPSHTSQYLCASSEEFGSSAFFGQGTRLTVV.

The V gene is TRBV11-2, the J gene TRBJ2-1; 13 positions match TRBD2. CDR1 and CDR2 (germline): SGHAT, FQNNGV. V lost 5 bases to trimming and J lost 2 bases; unmatched junction nucleotides: 6. The CDR3 has 17 amino acids. CDR3 in DNA: TGTGCCAGCAGCACGCGGACTAGCGGGGGCCCCTACAATGAGCAGTTCTTC. Translated, it gives CASSTRTSGGPYNEQFF.

This clone has a handful of counts. The rearrangement links TRBV9 to TRBJ1-2, with 11 bases aligning to TRBD1. Germline V gene lookup returns CDR1 SGDLS and CDR2 YYNGEE. CDR3 length: 14 amino acids. J was trimmed by 8 bases and V by 0 bases; bases with no gene match: 3. CDR3 bases: TGTGCCAGCAGCGTAGTGGGACAGGGGGACGGCTACACCTTC. The encoded protein is CASSVVGQGDGYTF.

This clone was counted a few times. CDR3 DNA: TGTGCCAGCAGACAGGGGGACACTGAAGCTTTCTTT. Translating gives CASRQGDTEAFF. This rearrangement joins TRBV6-1 to TRBJ1-1; 8 bases match TRBD1. The CDR3 loop spans 12 amino acids. The V gene's germline CDR1 is MNHNS and CDR2 SASEGT. The V gene end was trimmed by 6 bases and the J gene end by 3 bases; junction bases not matched to a gene: 0.

The genes are TRBV28 and TRBJ2-1; 7 bases match TRBD2. The CDR3 length is 14 residues. With V trimmed by 7 bases and J by 6 bases, 9 bases remained unmatched. The germline V gene encodes CDR1 MDHEN and CDR2 SYDVKM. The CDR3: CASTLPGGGNEQFF. The DNA of the CDR3 is TGTGCCAGCACCCTCCCGGGCGGGGGCAATGAGCAGTTCTTC. Full variable domain (outside the CDR3, taken from reference TRBV28 and TRBJ2-1): DVKVTQSSRYLVKRTGEKVFLECVQDMDHENMFWYRQDPGLGLRLIYFSYDVKMKEKGDIPEGYSVSREKKERFSLILESASTNQTSMYLCASTLPGGGNEQFFGPGTRLTVL.

The V gene is TRBV6-6, the J gene TRBJ1-2, with D perhaps matching TRBD1 (5 bases). This CDR3 comprises 13 residues. Trimming took off 6 bases at V and 4 bases at J, with 12 bases between the two ends. The germline V gene has CDR1 MNHNY and CDR2 SVGAGI (reference sequence). CDR3 sequence reads: CASRTIDSYGYTF. The CDR3 bases are TGTGCCAGCAGGACGATTGACAGCTATGGCTACACCTTC.

This chain connects TRBV7-2 to TRBJ2-3; D might be TRBD2 (6 bases). Between the trimmed V and J ends, which lost 3 bases and 2 bases, there was a span of 15 bases. The germline CDR1 and CDR2 sequences are SGHTA and FQGNSA. The CDR3 sequence is 16 residues long. The CDR3 bases are TGTGCCAGCAGCTTTGGTAGCGGAGACTTCACAGATACGCAGTATTTT. Protein sequence: CASSFGSGDFTDTQYF.

V and J are TRBV18 and TRBJ1-1; 9 bases are shared with TRBD1. V lost 3 bases and J lost 3; bases outside the gene matches: 2. Germline V CDR1 and CDR2: KGHSH, LQKENI. The CDR3 runs 14 residues. The CDR3 is CASSPGQGYTEAFF. The CDR3 DNA reads TGTGCCAGCTCACCGGGACAGGGATACACTGAAGCTTTCTTT.

This rearrangement joins TRBV19 to TRBJ1-2; TRBD1 matches at 7 bases. This CDR3 contains 17 residues. Unmatched junction bases numbered 13, after V lost 5 bases and J lost 1 base. CDR1 is LNHDA, CDR2 SQIVND, per germline (reference sequence). The CDR3 reads CASSLNLGTVDNYGYTF. CDR3 nucleotide sequence: TGTGCCAGTAGTCTTAACCTTGGGACAGTTGATAACTATGGCTACACCTTC.

This clone has a single count. The chain has TRBV4-2 and TRBJ2-7; tentatively, D is TRBD1 (6 bases). The V end lost 8 bases, the J end lost 1 base, and 15 bases lay between the germline ends. The CDR3 contains 14 residues. Germline V gene lookup returns CDR1 LGHNA and CDR2 YNFKEQ. CDR3: CASQKTGNSYEQYF. DNA of the CDR3: TGTGCCAGCCAAAAGACAGGAAATTCCTACGAGCAGTACTTC.

The J gene is TRBJ2-4, the V gene TRBV6-4, with 9 bases that match TRBD1. Per germline, CDR1 MRHNA and CDR2 SNTAGT. The CDR3 runs 15 residues. Trimming removed 2 bases from V and 3 bases from J; junction bases left unmatched: 2. This CDR3 is CASSDTGGYKNIQYF. CDR3 nucleotide sequence: TGTGCCAGCAGTGACACAGGGGGCTACAAAAACATTCAGTACTTC.

The chain is built from TRBV2 and TRBJ2-2, with a weak D call TRBD2 (6 bases). The CDR3 length is 12 residues. The ends were cut back, 8 bases at V and 4 bases at J, with 8 bases in the middle. Germline CDR1 SNHLY, CDR2 FYNNEI. The CDR3 DNA sequence: TGTGCCAGCGAGGAGGGCACCGGGGAGCTGTTTTTT. Its translation is CASEEGTGELFF. The full variable domain, completed using reference TRBV2 and TRBJ2-2, is EPEVTQTPSHQVTQMGQEVILRCVPISNHLYFYWYRQILGQKVEFLVSFYNNEISEKSEIFDDQFSVERPDGSNFTLKIRSTKLEDSAMYFCASEEGTGELFFGEGSRLTVL.

The V call is TRBV28, the J call TRBJ2-4; the match to TRBD2 covers 7 bases. Germline V gene lookup returns CDR1 MDHEN and CDR2 SYDVKM. The CDR3 runs to 15 residues. V gave up 2 bases and J gave up 8 bases; unmatched junction bases: 9. For the CDR3, the DNA is TGTGCCAGCAGTTTAGTGGGAGGGCCCGGAGACATTCAGTACTTC. Translation gives CASSLVGGPGDIQYF.

J is TRBJ2-5 and V is TRBV5-6, with 8 nucleotides matching TRBD1. CDR3 length: 14 amino acids. V gave up 2 bases and J gave up 2 bases; unmatched junction bases: 2. The germline gives CDR1 SGHDT, CDR2 YYEEEE. The DNA for the CDR3 is TGTGCCAGCAGCTTTGGACAGGGTCAAGAGACCCAGTACTTC. It codes for CASSFGQGQETQYF. Supplemented by reference TRBV5-6 and TRBJ2-5, the full variable domain reads DAGVTQSPTHLIKTRGQQVTLRCSPKSGHDTVSWYQQALGQGPQFIFQYYEEEERQRGNFPDRFSGHQFPNYSSELNVNALLLGDSALYLCASSFGQGQETQYFGPGTRLLVL.